This TCR beta chain derives from a study of OX40 agonist ivuxolimab in advanced cancers. Study results and limitations: Part of the nonresponder group also had normalized T-cell clonal expansion that was low. Fewer expanded clones were found on average in CD4+ than in CD8+ T cells.

Measured with immunoSEQ multiplex PCR; TCRdb has only the in-frame clones, and not every one. The table lists about 40,000 clones, 80% to 90% of them singletons. Worth noting for this clone: Its antigen is not known.

The TCR comes from an adult with an advanced solid tumor such as melanoma, head and neck, liver or kidney cancer. This sample comprised CD4+ or CD8+ T cells sorted from blood, obtained in a trial of the OX40 agonist ivuxolimab.

The CDR3 spells CASDPGGGLYEQYF. The DNA for the CDR3 is TGTGCCAGCGACCCAGGGGGAGGGTTATACGAGCAGTACTTC. The gene calls are TRBV28 and TRBJ2-7; D possibly uses TRBD1 or TRBD2 (7 bases each). Germline-derived CDR1 and CDR2 are MDHEN and SYDVKM. This CDR3 has 14 amino acids. The germline V and J ends were trimmed by 8 bases and 4 bases, with 18 bases remaining between them.